The sequence of this T cell receptor beta chain was determined in a study of cytomegalovirus exposure and HLA in healthy donors. Study-wide results and caveats: Immune exposure was documented only through CMV serostatus.

Researchers ran the PCR with 60 Vbeta and 13 Jbeta primers. Sequencing was performed with immunoSEQ multiplex PCR; in TCRdb, only in-frame clones are kept and a portion is missing. The sample lists 100,000 to 150,000 clones, 83% seen once, with roughly 3.7% in the top ten. Regarding this clone: Its target is not known.

The sample comprised PBMCs. The clonotype comes from a woman in her 40s in good health and CMV-seropositive.

DNA of the CDR3: TGTGCCAGCTCACCCAGACACTTGGACTACGAGCAGTACTTC. This translates into CASSPRHLDYEQYF. V gene TRBV18 combines with J gene TRBJ2-7; D is uncertain. This CDR3 has 14 amino acids. The germline V gene has CDR1 KGHSH and CDR2 LQKENI. V was pared by 3 bases and J by 3 bases, with 12 bases between.